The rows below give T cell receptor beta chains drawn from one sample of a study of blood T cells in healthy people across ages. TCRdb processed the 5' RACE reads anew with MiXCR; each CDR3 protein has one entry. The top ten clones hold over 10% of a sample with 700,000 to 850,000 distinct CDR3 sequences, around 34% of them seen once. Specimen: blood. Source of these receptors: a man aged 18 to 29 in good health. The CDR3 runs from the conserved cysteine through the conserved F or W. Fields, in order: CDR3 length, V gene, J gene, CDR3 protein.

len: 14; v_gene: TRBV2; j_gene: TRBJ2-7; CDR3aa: CASSSDWIQEAQYF
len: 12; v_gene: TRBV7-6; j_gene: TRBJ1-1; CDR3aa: CASRTGDTEAFF
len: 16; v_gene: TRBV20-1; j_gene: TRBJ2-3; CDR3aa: CNAPETSGRFTDTQYF
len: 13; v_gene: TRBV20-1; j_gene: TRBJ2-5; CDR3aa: CSAKGQGQETQYF
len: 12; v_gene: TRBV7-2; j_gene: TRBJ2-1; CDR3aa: CASTLSGDEQFF
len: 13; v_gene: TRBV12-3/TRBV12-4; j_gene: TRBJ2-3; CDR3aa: CASTLGGVDTQYF
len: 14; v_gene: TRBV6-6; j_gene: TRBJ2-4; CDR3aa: CASSEQIAKNIQYF
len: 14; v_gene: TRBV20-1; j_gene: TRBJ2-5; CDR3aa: CSASTLQGSETQYF
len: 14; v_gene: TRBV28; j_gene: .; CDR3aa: CASRVAGLGYEQYF
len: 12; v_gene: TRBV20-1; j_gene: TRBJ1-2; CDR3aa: CSARYRGRGYTF